This TCR beta chain was sequenced in a study of blood T cell repertoires in COVID-19. About the research overall: T cells, B-cell-depleted T cells, or PBMCs provided the cDNA or gDNA that served as material.

CDR3 length equals 13 residues. The V gene's germline CDR1 is SNHLY and CDR2 FYNNEI. V was clipped by 7 bases and J by 4 bases, with 10 bases between them. Clones were read by immunoSEQ multiplex PCR, and TCRdb kept only the in-frame ones, dropping some. The repertoire has 200,000 to 250,000 clones, approximately 80% of them found once; the top ten carry about 1.9%. This clone occurred once. Sequenced sample: peripheral blood. This receptor was taken from a man younger than 40 who had recovered from COVID-19. The rearrangement uses TRBV2 and TRBJ1-4, with D maybe TRBD1 (5 bases). CDR3 loop: CASKRGVNEKLFF. The CDR3 DNA reads TGTGCCAGCAAAAGGGGCGTTAATGAAAAACTGTTTTTT.